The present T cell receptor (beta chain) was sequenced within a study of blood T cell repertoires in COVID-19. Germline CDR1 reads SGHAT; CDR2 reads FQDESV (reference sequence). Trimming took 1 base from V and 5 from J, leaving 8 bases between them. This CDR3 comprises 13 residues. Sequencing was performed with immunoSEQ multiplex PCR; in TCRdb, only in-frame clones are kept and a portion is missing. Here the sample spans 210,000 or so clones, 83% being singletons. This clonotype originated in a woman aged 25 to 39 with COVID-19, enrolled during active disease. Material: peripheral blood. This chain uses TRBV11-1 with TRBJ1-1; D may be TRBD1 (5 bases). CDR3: CASSLGSGTEAFF. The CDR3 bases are TGTGCCAGCAGCTTAGGATCAGGGACTGAAGCTTTCTTT.